One TCR beta chain is described in this entry. Naive CD8 cells were CD45RO-negative, positively selected for CCR7, excluding terminally differentiated effector memory CD45RA+ cells. The record originates from a study of shared clonotypes between healthy human individuals. Profiled with immunoSEQ multiplex PCR; TCRdb holds only in-frame clones, not every one. This sample has around 600,000 clones, with 95% to 98% found just once. CDR1 SGHVS and CDR2 FNYEAQ come from the germline V gene. The CDR3 is 13 amino acids. The V and J ends lost 1 base and 8 bases respectively, with 9 bases between them. The specimen was naive CD8+ T cells sorted from blood. V and J are TRBV7-6 and TRBJ2-1; D unclear. The TCR sequence derives from a man aged 25-45 years in good health. As DNA, the CDR3 is TGTGCCAGCAGCTTAGTGGGCGGAGATGAGCAGTTCTTC. Translation: CASSLVGGDEQFF.